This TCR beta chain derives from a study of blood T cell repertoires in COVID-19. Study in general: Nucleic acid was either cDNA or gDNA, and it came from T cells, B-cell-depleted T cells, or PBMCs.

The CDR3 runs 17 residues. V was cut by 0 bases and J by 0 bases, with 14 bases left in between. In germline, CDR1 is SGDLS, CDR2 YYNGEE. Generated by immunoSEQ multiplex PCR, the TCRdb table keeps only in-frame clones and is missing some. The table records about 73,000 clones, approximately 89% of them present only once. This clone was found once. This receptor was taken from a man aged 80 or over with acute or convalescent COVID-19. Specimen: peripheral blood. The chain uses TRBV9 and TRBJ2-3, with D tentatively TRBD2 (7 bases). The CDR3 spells CASSVGLGGLSTDTQYF. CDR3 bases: TGTGCCAGCAGCGTAGGCTTGGGGGGGCTAAGCACAGATACGCAGTATTTT.